The 3 T cell receptor beta chains presented below share a single source sample, sequenced in a study of CD4 T cell repertoires and nickel. TCRdb re-derived calls from the RT-PCR reads in MiXCR, one entry per CDR3 protein. The sample lists around 180 distinct CDR3 sequences, 58% occurring once. Sequenced: CD4+ T cells from blood, not recorded whether cultured. Receptors were obtained from a human donor in a nickel allergy study, with or without nickel allergy (not recorded which). It is not recorded whether this sample comes from one donor or several.

This clonotype was observed a few times. The chain combines TRBV20-1 with TRBJ2-1; the match to TRBD2 covers 13 bases. The CDR3 is 16 amino acids. The germline CDR1 and CDR2 sequences are DFQATT and SNEGSKA (reference sequence). V lost 2 bases and J lost 4; bases outside the gene matches: 5. The CDR3 reads CSARQGLAGKYNEQFF. CDR3 nucleotide sequence: TGCAGTGCTAGACAGGGACTAGCGGGAAAATACAATGAGCAGTTCTTC.

This rearrangement joins TRBV5-1 to TRBJ2-4, with a possible D match to TRBD1 (6 bases). The CDR3 sequence is 16 residues long. V was shortened by 3 bases and J by 0 bases, with 13 bases between the two germline ends. Germline CDR1 reads SGHRS; CDR2 reads YFSETQ. As DNA, the CDR3 is TGCGCCAGCAGCTGGAAGACAGGCGAAGCCAAAAACATTCAGTACTTC. Protein product: CASSWKTGEAKNIQYF.

This chain uses TRBV19 with TRBJ1-1, with D unclear. The CDR3 covers 14 residues. Germline V gives CDR1 LNHDA, CDR2 SQIVND (reference sequence). Trimming removed 7 bases from V and 8 bases from J, with 20 bases in between. The CDR3 DNA sequence: TGTGCCAGTAAGTCTGGGTTTCCGGGAAACGAAGCTTTCTTT. Its protein product is CASKSGFPGNEAFF.